Shown below are 9 T cell receptor beta chains from a single sample sequenced in a study of T cell responses to AZD1222 COVID-19 vaccine. Profiling relied on immunoSEQ multiplex PCR, and the TCRdb table lists in-frame clones only, not all of them. The sample has more than 110,000 clones, over 85% seen once. The source was peripheral blood, collected on day 0 of AZD1222 vaccination. These receptors all come from an adult in good health.

This clone has only a few counts. This chain connects TRBV10-3 to TRBJ1-3, with 8 nucleotides matching TRBD1. Looked up from germline, CDR1 is ENHRY and CDR2 is SYGVKD. The CDR3 sequence is 15 residues long. The ends lost 10 bases at V and 5 bases at J; junction bases unmatched: 13. The CDR3 here is CASGEGTGGRNTIYF. The CDR3 bases are TGTGCCAGCGGGGAGGGGACAGGAGGCAGAAACACCATATATTTT.

This clone was counted once. V usage is TRBV10-3 and J usage is TRBJ1-2; 7 bases match TRBD1. CDR3 length: 18 residues. Germline V CDR1 and CDR2: ENHRY, SYGVKD. Trimming took 0 bases from V and 3 from J; bases not matched to a gene: 13. The CDR3, as DNA: TGTGCCATCAGTGAGTCCCGACAGGGTGTGTCTGGCGACTATGGCTACACCTTC. Translation gives CAISESRQGVSGDYGYTF.

The chain uses TRBV5-6 and TRBJ1-1, with D unclear. Trimming pared 4 bases from V and 1 base from J, leaving 8 bases between. Germline V gene sequence: CDR1 SGHDT, CDR2 YYEEEE. There are 13 residues in the CDR3. CDR3 protein: CASSGVGNTEAFF. Here the CDR3 DNA reads TGTGCCAGCAGCGGGGTGGGGAACACTGAAGCTTTCTTT.

This sequence joins TRBV19 and TRBJ1-2, with TRBD1 identical over 9 bases. CDR1 and CDR2 from the germline V gene are LNHDA and SQIVND (reference sequence). Germline trimming cut 5 bases from V and 8 bases from J; bases unmatched to any gene: 6. CDR3 length equals 13 residues. CDR3 loop: CASSPGTGSGYTF. CDR3 coding DNA: TGTGCCAGTAGTCCCGGGACAGGGAGCGGCTACACCTTC.

In DNA form, the CDR3 reads TGTGCCAGCAGCCAGGGCACCTTGGGGAGCTCTGGAAACACCATATATTTT. Amino acids: CASSQGTLGSSGNTIYF. This chain joins TRBV4-2 and TRBJ1-3; no clear D. The CDR3 contains 17 residues. CDR1 and CDR2 (germline): LGHNA, YNFKEQ. V was pared by 3 bases and J by 0 bases, with 15 bases between.

This clone came up a few times. This chain uses TRBV5-5 with TRBJ1-5, with D hard to call. V gave up 0 bases and J gave up 3 bases, with 7 bases separating them. Looked up from germline, CDR1 is SGHKS and CDR2 is YYEKEE (reference sequence). This CDR3 has 14 residues. The CDR3 sequence: CASSLDSYNQPQHF. The CDR3 nucleotides read TGTGCCAGCAGCTTGGACAGCTACAATCAGCCCCAGCATTTT.

The gene calls are TRBV11-3 and TRBJ2-1, with D uncertain. There are 13 residues in the CDR3. V lost 5 bases and J lost 4, with 9 bases in between. The germline V gene has CDR1 SGHNT and CDR2 YENEEA. The CDR3 region is CASSPGPYNEQFF. CDR3 sequence (DNA): TGTGCCAGCAGCCCCGGGCCTTACAATGAGCAGTTCTTC.

The chain is built from TRBV5-8 and TRBJ1-1; TRBD1 is a possible D gene (5 bases). The V gene lost 4 bases and the J gene lost 0 bases, with 10 bases spanning the gap. Per germline, CDR1 SGHTS and CDR2 YDEGEE. CDR3 size: 14 residues. The CDR3 DNA follows: TGTGCCAGCAGCCCGGGACGGTTGAACACTGAAGCTTTCTTT. Its translation is CASSPGRLNTEAFF.

This clone has a single count. This sequence joins TRBV30 and TRBJ1-5; 9 bases agree with TRBD1. The CDR3 sequence is 16 residues long. The J segment lost 5 bases and the V segment lost 1 base, leaving 9 bases of the junction unmatched. Germline assignment: CDR1 GTSNPN and CDR2 SVGIG (reference sequence). The CDR3 nucleotides are TGTGCCTGGAGTGCCCTCGGACAGGGGATCGATCAGCCCCAGCATTTT. It translates to CAWSALGQGIDQPQHF.